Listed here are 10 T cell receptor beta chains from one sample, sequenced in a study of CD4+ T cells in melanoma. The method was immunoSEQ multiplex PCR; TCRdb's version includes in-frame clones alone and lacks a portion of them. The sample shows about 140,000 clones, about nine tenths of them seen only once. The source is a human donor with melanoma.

The CDR3 bases are TGTGCCAGCAGCCCAGAGGGCGGGCAGTACTTC. Protein product: CASSPEGGQYF. The chain has TRBV5-6 and TRBJ2-7; perhaps TRBD2 as D (5 bases). Germline V CDR1 and CDR2: SGHDT, YYEEEE. With 4 bases removed from V and 9 bases from J, the gap between germline ends came to 11 bases. The CDR3 has 11 amino acids.

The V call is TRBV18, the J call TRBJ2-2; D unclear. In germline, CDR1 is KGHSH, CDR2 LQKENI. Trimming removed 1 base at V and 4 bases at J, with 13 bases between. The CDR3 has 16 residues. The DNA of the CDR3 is TGTGCCAGCTCACCACGAGATAGGGCTGGCACCGGGGAGCTGTTTTTT. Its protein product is CASSPRDRAGTGELFF.

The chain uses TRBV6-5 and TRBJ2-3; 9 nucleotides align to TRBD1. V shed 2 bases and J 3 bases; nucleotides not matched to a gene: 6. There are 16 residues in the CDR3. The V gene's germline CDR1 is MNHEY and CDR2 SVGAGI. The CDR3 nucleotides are TGTGCCAGCAGTTACCGGGGGACAGGGTTTACAGATACGCAGTATTTT. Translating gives CASSYRGTGFTDTQYF.

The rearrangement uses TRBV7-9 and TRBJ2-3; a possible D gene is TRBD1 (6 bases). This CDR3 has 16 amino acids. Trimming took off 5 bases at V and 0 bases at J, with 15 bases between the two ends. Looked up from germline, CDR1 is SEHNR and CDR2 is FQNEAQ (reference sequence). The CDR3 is CASSAGDIDSTDTQYF. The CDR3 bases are TGTGCCAGCAGCGCCGGGGACATAGATAGCACAGATACGCAGTATTTT.

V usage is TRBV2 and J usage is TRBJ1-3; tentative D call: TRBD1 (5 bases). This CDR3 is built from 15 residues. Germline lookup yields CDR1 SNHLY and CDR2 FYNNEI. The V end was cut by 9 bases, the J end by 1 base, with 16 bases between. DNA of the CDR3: TGTGCCAGAATGGGCAGGGTAGATTCTGGAAACACCATATATTTT. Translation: CARMGRVDSGNTIYF.

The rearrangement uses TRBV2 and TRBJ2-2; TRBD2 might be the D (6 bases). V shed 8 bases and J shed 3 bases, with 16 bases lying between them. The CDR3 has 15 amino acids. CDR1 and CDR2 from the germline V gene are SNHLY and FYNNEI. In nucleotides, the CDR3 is TGTGCCAGCGGGGACTGGCGGAGGTACACCGGGGAGCTGTTTTTT. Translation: CASGDWRRYTGELFF.

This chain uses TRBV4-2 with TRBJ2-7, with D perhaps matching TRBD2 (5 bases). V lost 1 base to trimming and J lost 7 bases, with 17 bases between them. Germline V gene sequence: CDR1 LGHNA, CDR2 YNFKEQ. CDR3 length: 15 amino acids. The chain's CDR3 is CASSQVIEARGEQYF. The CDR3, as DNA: TGTGCCAGCAGCCAAGTTATCGAGGCGAGAGGGGAGCAGTACTTC.

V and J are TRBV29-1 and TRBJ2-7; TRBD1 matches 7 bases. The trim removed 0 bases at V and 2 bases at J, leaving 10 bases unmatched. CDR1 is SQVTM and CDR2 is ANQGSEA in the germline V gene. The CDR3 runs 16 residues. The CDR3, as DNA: TGCAGCGTTGAAGATGGAGTAGAGACAGGGACCTACGAGCAGTACTTC. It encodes CSVEDGVETGTYEQYF.

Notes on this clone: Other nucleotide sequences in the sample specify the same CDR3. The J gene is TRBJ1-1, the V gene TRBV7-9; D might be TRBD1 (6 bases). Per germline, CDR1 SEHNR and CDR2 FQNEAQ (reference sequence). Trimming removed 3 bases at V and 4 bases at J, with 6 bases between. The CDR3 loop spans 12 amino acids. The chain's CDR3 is CASSLTGTEAFF. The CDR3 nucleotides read TGTGCCAGCAGCTTGACAGGCACTGAAGCTTTCTTT.

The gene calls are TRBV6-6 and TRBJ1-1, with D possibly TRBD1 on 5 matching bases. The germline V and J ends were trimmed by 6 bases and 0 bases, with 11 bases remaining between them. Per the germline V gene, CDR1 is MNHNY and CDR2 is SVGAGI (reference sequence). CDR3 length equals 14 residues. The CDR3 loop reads CASRSGRVNTEAFF. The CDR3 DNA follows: TGTGCCAGCAGGTCAGGGAGAGTGAACACTGAAGCTTTCTTT.